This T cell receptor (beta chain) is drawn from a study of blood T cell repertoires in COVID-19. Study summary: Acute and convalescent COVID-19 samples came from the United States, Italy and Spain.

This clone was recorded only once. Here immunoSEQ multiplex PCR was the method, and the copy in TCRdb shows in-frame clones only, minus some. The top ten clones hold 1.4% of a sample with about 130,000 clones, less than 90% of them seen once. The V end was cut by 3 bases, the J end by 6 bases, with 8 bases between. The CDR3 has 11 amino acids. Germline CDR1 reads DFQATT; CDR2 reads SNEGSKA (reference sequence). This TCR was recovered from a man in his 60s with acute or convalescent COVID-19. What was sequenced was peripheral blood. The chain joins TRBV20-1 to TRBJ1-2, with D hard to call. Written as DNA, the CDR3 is TGCAGTGCTAGCTCCTACCATGGCTACACCTTC. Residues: CSASSYHGYTF.